This T cell receptor beta chain was sequenced in a study of response to subunit inactivated influenza vaccine. TCRdb itself ran the RT-PCR reads through MiXCR, one entry per CDR3 protein. Among just under 550,000 distinct CDR3 sequences, less than 25% were seen once, and the ten largest hold 2.5% to 3%. The CDR3 length is 17 residues. In germline, CDR1 is MNHEY, CDR2 SVGEGT. J gave up 9 bases and V 6 bases, and 15 bases lay outside the gene matches. These data were also reused for a study on T cells expressing NK-cell markers. As that report states: UMI-tagged 5'RACE template switching yielded the TCR beta cDNA. Within the sequenced cohort of eight donors, seven exhibited HCMV seropositivity and one was seronegative. Researchers report these clonotypes also headed the CD3+CD56-NKG2C+ fraction in several donors. Whether the expanded NKG2C+ T cell clones recognized HCMV remained unclear.

The source was CD4+ T cells sorted from PBMCs, collected 11 to 12 days after vaccination. V is TRBV6-2 or TRBV6-3 and J is TRBJ2-1, with TRBD2 matching 12 bases. The sequence was collected from a man over 45 who received an inactivated influenza vaccine. The CDR3 DNA follows: TGTGCCAGCAGCTCACCGGGACTAGCGGGCGCGTGGTTTGAGCAGTTCTTC. It encodes CASSSPGLAGAWFEQFF.